This T cell receptor beta chain was profiled in a study of T-cell reconstitution after alpha-beta-depleted transplantation in children. TCRbeta library construction was performed incorporating unique molecular identifiers. One entry per CDR3 protein, called by TCRdb with MiXCR from the PCR reads. The sample holds about 500,000 distinct CDR3 sequences, approximately 29% seen once. Germline V lookup: CDR1 MNHNS, CDR2 SASEGT. This CDR3 is 13 amino acids long. With 5 bases clipped from V and 8 bases from J, the junction kept 3 bases outside the gene matches. The chain uses TRBV6-1 and TRBJ2-3; 11 bases are a match to TRBD2. The source is a human donor who donated a stem cell graft to a child with aplastic anemia. The source was PBMCs from the stem cell graft donor, collected from the stem cell graft. DNA for the CDR3: TGTGCCAGCAGTCGCGGGACTAGCGGTACGCAGTATTTT. Translating gives CASSRGTSGTQYF.